Given below is one T cell receptor (beta chain) in context. Its cognate antigen has yet to be identified. It has no much larger one-base neighbor in the sample; base qualities were not kept. This record belongs to a study of HIV-infected children after antiretroviral therapy interruption (dated by TCRdb to the late 2010s). About the study as a whole: Eight children were included: four on planned treatment interruption and four on continuous treatment, all with CD4+ count above 500 and viral load below 50 copies/ml. For the continuous-treatment arm, samples from the corresponding weeks 0, 48 and 150 were analyzed. Recorded exposure to EBV and CMV was present in most of the participating children. Alongside measurements of thymic output, the study compared TCR repertoires of children on planned treatment interruption with TCR repertoires of children on continuous antiretroviral treatment. The interruption group had a median age of around 9.5 years, and the continuous treatment group had a median age of around 8 years. Samples from the interruption arm were taken at week 0, at week 12, at the end of interruption (week 24 or 48), and about 3 years after the study ended.

The label giving this sample's treatment or condition can be read as: PENTA 11 planned treatment interruption arm or continuous ART arm. The participants were children from the United Kingdom between 2 and 15 years old who had been on ART with at least three drugs for 24 weeks or longer. Cryopreserved PBMCs with at least 5 million viable cells were required; a few candidate patients were excluded for low viable PBMC yield. Naive CD4+ CD45RA+ CD45RO- T cells were FACS-sorted from thawed PBMCs on a FACSAria III cell sorter. After sorting, cells were fixed, and RNA was extracted with the RNeasy FFPE kit and then with the RNeasy Micro kit. General study outcomes and caveats: Sorted CD45RA+ naive cells might include minor non-naive CD45RA+ populations such as EMRA or stem memory cells. An increase in the naive CD4+ Gini coefficient was observed by the end of treatment interruption, suggesting clonal expansion, and a return to baseline was observed by 3 years. The small number of patients is a limitation, and caution is needed when interpreting the data. In naive CD4+ repertoires of PTI patients, reduced CDR3 sharing between time points was observed after interruption began, whereas many sequences were found to be shared between end of interruption and 3 years later.

From its cysteine to its phenylalanine, the CDR3 spans 14 amino acids. CDR3 DNA only is kept here, 42 bases in frame from base 1. V is cut by 2 bases and J by 2 bases, and the space between the germline ends is 11 bases. Looking up the germline V gene yields CDR1 SGHRS and CDR2 YFSETQ. Library prep was done by 3' RACE. TCR libraries were built from RNA using a 3' RACE protocol with unique molecular identifiers to correct PCR amplification bias. Up to about 12 amplicon libraries were pooled and sequenced on an Illumina MiSeq with v2 2x250 paired-end chemistry. Turning to the authors' computational methods: Decombinator was used to process the reads, assigning V and J genes and CDR3 and applying barcode-based correction of errors and PCR bias. Repertoires were subsampled to equal depth before Gini coefficient calculation using the R ineq package. Three approaches were used to assess CDR3 similarity: GLIPH, Hamming distance and a shared triplet metric. TCRdb reprocessing: public reads trimmed at Q25 with fastp, clones called with MiXCR, in-frame beta chains kept. Identical CDR3 proteins give one entry, which carries the most common genes and DNA. It is TCRdb's table, rather than the study itself, that gives the V and J calls and clone size. In this sample the table shows more than 85,000 distinct CDR3 sequences, around 6.9% of which occur a single time. The ten most abundant clones make up roughly 1% of the sample.

This receptor was obtained from a pool of human donors with HIV. The sequence joins TRBV5-1 to TRBJ2-7; no D gene call is confident. Sequenced here: CD45RA+ CD4+ T cells from PBMCs, pooled from several time points, sampled from a donor given antiretroviral therapy, either interrupted or continuous. The cell subset or site label here, explained by the study, means: naive CD4+ CD45RA+ CD45RO- T cells. The sequence in DNA is TGCGCCAGCAGCTTCAACAGCGCAGCCTACGAGCAGTACTTC. This is translated as CASSFNSAAYEQYF.